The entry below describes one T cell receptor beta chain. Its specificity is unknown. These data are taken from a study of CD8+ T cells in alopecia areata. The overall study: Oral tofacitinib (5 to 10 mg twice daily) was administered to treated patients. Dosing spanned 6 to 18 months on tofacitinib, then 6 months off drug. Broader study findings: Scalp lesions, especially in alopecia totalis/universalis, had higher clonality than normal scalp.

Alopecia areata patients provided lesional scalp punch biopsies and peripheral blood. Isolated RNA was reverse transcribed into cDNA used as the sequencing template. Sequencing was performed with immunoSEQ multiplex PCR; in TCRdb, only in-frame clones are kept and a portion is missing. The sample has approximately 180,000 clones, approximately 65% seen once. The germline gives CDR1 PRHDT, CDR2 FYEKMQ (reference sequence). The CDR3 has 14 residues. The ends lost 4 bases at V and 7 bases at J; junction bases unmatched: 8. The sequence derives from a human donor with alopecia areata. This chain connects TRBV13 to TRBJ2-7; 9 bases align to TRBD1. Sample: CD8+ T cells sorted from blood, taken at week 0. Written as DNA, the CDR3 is TGTGCCAGCAGCTCCGGGACAGGGTTCCGGGAGCAGTACTTC. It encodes CASSSGTGFREQYF. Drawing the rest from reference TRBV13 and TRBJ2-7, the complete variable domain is AAGVIQSPRHLIKEKRETATLKCYPIPRHDTVYWYQQGPGQDPQFLISFYEKMQSDKGSIPDRFSAQQFSDYHSELNMSSLELGDSALYFCASSSGTGFREQYFGPGTRLTVT.